A selection of T cell receptor beta chains follows, all from one sample in a study of OX40 agonist ivuxolimab in advanced cancers. TCRdb keeps only in-frame clones here, not all; method: immunoSEQ multiplex PCR. The table includes some 140,000 clones, about nine tenths detected once. The material sequenced was CD4+ or CD8+ T cells sorted from blood, taken in a trial of the OX40 agonist ivuxolimab. All receptors come from an adult with an advanced solid tumor such as melanoma, head and neck, liver or kidney cancer. Each CDR3 is given with its conserved first and last residue. A D gene is named only where the DNA matches it firmly. Clone size appears in some rows only: once, few, many, or a class for an expanded clone.

j_call v_call clone_size d_call cdr3_length cdr3_nt cdr3_aa
TRBJ2-1 TRBV15 NA TRBD1 14 TGTGCCACCAGCAGCGTCAGGGGGCCGGGTGGGAGGTTCTTC CATSSVRGPGGRFF
TRBJ1-1 TRBV30 NA NA 15 TGTGCCTGGAGCCCTAGGCCGTTGCGGAGCACTGAAGCTTTCTTT CAWSPRPLRSTEAFF
TRBJ2-7 TRBV5-4 NA TRBD2 15 TGTGCCAGCAGCCCCCGGGCGGCGGGAGGTTACGAGCAGTACTTC CASSPRAAGGYEQYF
TRBJ1-5 TRBV9 NA NA 15 TGTGCCAGCAGCGTAGGGCAGGGTTTCGATCAGCCCCAGCATTTT CASSVGQGFDQPQHF
TRBJ1-3 TRBV4-2 NA NA 15 TGTGCCAGCAGCCAAGATTTCGACTCTGGAAACACCATATATTTT CASSQDFDSGNTIYF
TRBJ1-4 TRBV5-1 NA NA 14 TGCGCCAGCAGCTTGGGTAGTAGGAATGAAAAACTGTTTTTT CASSLGSRNEKLFF
TRBJ1-5 TRBV28 NA NA 15 TGTGCCAGCAGTTTAGGCGGGACGGCTTTTCAGCCCCAGCATTTT CASSLGGTAFQPQHF
TRBJ1-5 TRBV5-1 NA NA 15 TGCGCCAGCAGCCCAGAAACAGGGAGCAATCAGCCCCAGCATTTT CASSPETGSNQPQHF
TRBJ1-2 TRBV5-6 NA NA 11 TGTGCCAGCAGCTTGTCCGGGCTGGACACCTTC CASSLSGLDTF
TRBJ2-6 TRBV11-2 NA NA 17 TGTGCCAGCAGCTTAGGGACTGACTACTCTGGGGCCAACGTCCTGACTTTC CASSLGTDYSGANVLTF
TRBJ2-1 TRBV7-2 NA NA 11 TGTGCCAGCAGCTTATTAGGTGAGCAGTTCTTC CASSLLGEQFF
TRBJ1-2 TRBV19 NA NA 15 TGTGCCAGTAGTCTCGGAGCAGCCACTAACTATGGCTACACCTTC CASSLGAATNYGYTF
TRBJ1-1 TRBV30 NA NA 12 TGTGCCTGGGACCCAGGAGGTTTTGAAGCTTTCTTT CAWDPGGFEAFF
TRBJ1-1 TRBV6-6 once TRBD1 15 TGTGCCAGCAGTAAGCCGGGACAGCTGAACACTGAAGCTTTCTTT CASSKPGQLNTEAFF
TRBJ2-1 TRBV6-5 NA NA 13 TGTGCCAGCAGTTTGACCTTATACAATGAGCAGTTCTTC CASSLTLYNEQFF
TRBJ1-4 TRBV9 NA TRBD1 15 TGTGCCAGCAGCGTAGACGGGACAGGAAATGAAAAACTGTTTTTT CASSVDGTGNEKLFF
TRBJ2-2 TRBV20-1 NA NA 11 TGCAGTGCTGAGTATACCGGGGAGCTGTTTTTT CSAEYTGELFF
TRBJ2-1 TRBV2 once NA 12 TGTGCCAGCAGTTATAGCGTTGATGAGCAGTTCTTC CASSYSVDEQFF